This TCR beta chain was found in a study of T-cell reconstitution after alpha-beta-depleted transplantation in children (TCRdb year 2016). Some background on the complete study: The study quantitatively tracked T-cell immune reconstitution after TCRalphabeta/CD19-depleted allogeneic hematopoietic cell transplantation in children using TCR repertoire profiling.

Here is what the overall study found, with its caveats: In some patients, high TCRbeta diversity at day 60 was attributed to recipient T cells and intrathymic progenitors that had survived conditioning. The frequencies of hyperexpanded clones fell over the following months, and after one year, T-cell counts and TCRbeta diversity were mostly attributed to newly produced T cells. The apparently early alphabetaT-cell count recovery about two months after transplant was reportedly dependent on only several hundred rapidly expanded clones derived from non-depleted graft cells.

In light of the paper, this sample's treatment or condition label describes: allogeneic hematopoietic cell transplantation with graft depleted of TCRalphabeta T cells and CD19 B cells. Transplant recipients were children who received TCRalphabeta/CD19-depleted allogeneic hematopoietic cell grafts. CDR1 and CDR2 are read off the germline V gene as SGHAT and FQNNGV. Trimming removed 1 base from V and 3 bases from J, leaving 10 bases between the germline ends. From cysteine to phenylalanine, the CDR3 is 15 amino acids long. Kept here is only the CDR3 DNA, which spans 45 bases and is read in frame from base 1. Receptors were amplified or captured by PCR. Sequenced using an Illumina HiSeq 2500. Molecular barcoding was employed in the preparation of TCR libraries, with unique molecular identifiers being used to normalize TCRbeta repertoire quantification. TCRdb reprocessing: public reads trimmed at Q25 with fastp, clones called with MiXCR, in-frame beta chains kept. CDR3 protein sequences are deduplicated, and each keeps its most common genes and DNA. The sample profile shows 250,000 to 300,000 distinct CDR3 sequences; around 10% of them were found once. The ten largest clones represent 7.5% of the sample.

Notes on this clonotype: It has no known antigen specificity. Just one base apart from a much larger clone, this may be a read error.

The sample consisted of PBMCs, taken before TCRalphabeta/CD19-depleted stem cell transplant. The sequence links TRBV11-2 to TRBJ2-1, with no confidently assigned D gene. The receptor was isolated from a boy less than two years old with acute myeloid leukemia, due to receive a stem cell transplant. The nucleotide sequence reads TGTGCCAGCAGCTTAGGAAGGTACTTCTACAATGAGCAGTTCTTC. This sequence encodes CASSLGRYFYNEQFF.